This is a list of T cell receptor beta chains from one sample in a study of shared clonotypes between healthy human individuals. Profiling relied on immunoSEQ multiplex PCR, and the TCRdb table lists in-frame clones only, not all of them. This table holds approximately 650,000 clones, 95% found once. Source material: naive CD8+ T cells sorted from blood. The origin of the receptors is a woman aged 25 to 45 in good health. Each CDR3 is given with its conserved first and last residue. Fields, in order: J gene, clone size, V gene, D gene, CDR3 length, CDR3 DNA, CDR3 protein. A D gene is named only where the DNA matches it firmly. Rows give clone size only sometimes, using once, few, many, or a class for an expanded clone.

>TRBJ2-3|NA|TRBV25-1|NA|14
TGTGCCAGCACCCAGGCCACTAGCACAGATACGCAGTATTTT
CASTQATSTDTQYF
>TRBJ2-1|once|TRBV21-1|NA|9
TGTGCCCCCCACAATGAGCAGTTCTTC
CAPHNEQFF
>TRBJ1-1|NA|TRBV5-6|NA|13
TGTGCCAGCAGCTTGTCTGAGGGCACTGAAGCTTTCTTT
CASSLSEGTEAFF
>TRBJ2-5|NA|TRBV28|TRBD2|17
TGTGCCAGCAGTCCAGGGGGACTAGCGGGAGTGGGGGAGACCCAGTACTTC
CASSPGGLAGVGETQYF
>TRBJ2-5|NA|TRBV6-5|NA|14
TGTGCCAGCAGTTACTCGCCACTTGGAGAGACCCAGTACTTC
CASSYSPLGETQYF
>TRBJ2-1|NA|TRBV27|TRBD2|15
TGTGCCAGCAGTCCCGGGACTAGCGGGAGGGCGACAGCGTTCTTC
CASSPGTSGRATAFF
>TRBJ2-7|NA|TRBV5-6|NA|14
TGTGCCAGCAGCTTGTTAGACGAAGCTAGAGCCCAGTACTTC
CASSLLDEARAQYF
>TRBJ2-5|NA|TRBV15|NA|13
TGTGCCACCAGCTTTTTAGCGGAAGAGACCCAGTACTTC
CATSFLAEETQYF
>TRBJ2-7|once|TRBV2|NA|12
TGTGCCAGCAGTGGTCGGGGTTACGAGCAGTACTTC
CASSGRGYEQYF
>TRBJ2-5|NA|TRBV27|NA|16
TGTGCCAGCAGTTCAGCTCACGGTAGGGACCAAGAGACCCAGTACTTC
CASSSAHGRDQETQYF
>TRBJ2-2|NA|TRBV13|TRBD2|16
TGTGCCAGCAGCGAGAGACTAGCGGGGGACACCGGGGAGCTGTTTTTT
CASSERLAGDTGELFF
>TRBJ1-3|NA|TRBV13|NA|16
TGTGCCAGCAGCTTAGTAACGGGTCGCGGAGGAAACACCATATATTTT
CASSLVTGRGGNTIYF
>TRBJ2-1|NA|TRBV2|TRBD2|15
TGTGCCAGCAGTCCCGGGACTAGCGTCTTCTATGAGCAGTTCTTC
CASSPGTSVFYEQFF
>TRBJ1-2|NA|TRBV5-4|TRBD1|14
TGTGCCAGCAGCTTGGGGGACAGCGACTATGGCTACACCTTC
CASSLGDSDYGYTF
>TRBJ2-1|NA|TRBV5-1|NA|15
TGCGCCAGCAGCTTGAACTGGGATCGGGACAATGAGCAGTTCTTC
CASSLNWDRDNEQFF
>TRBJ1-1|NA|TRBV11-2|NA|14
TGTGCCAGCAGCCAAAGGGGCGAGAACACTGAAGCTTTCTTT
CASSQRGENTEAFF
>TRBJ2-7|NA|TRBV6-5|TRBD1|14
TGTGCCAGCAGTTACTTCGGACAGGGCTACGAGCAGTACTTC
CASSYFGQGYEQYF
>TRBJ2-7|NA|TRBV30|NA|14
TGTGCCTGGAGTGGAGGGGACTCTTCCTACGAGCAGTACTTC
CAWSGGDSSYEQYF
>TRBJ2-7|NA|TRBV13|NA|15
TGTGCCAGCAGCTCCCGACGGATGGATCTCTACGAGCAGTACTTC
CASSSRRMDLYEQYF
>TRBJ1-4|NA|TRBV9|NA|16
TGTGCCAGCAGCGCCCTCAGTGTTGCAACTAATGAAAAACTGTTTTTT
CASSALSVATNEKLFF
>TRBJ2-7|NA|TRBV27|TRBD2|16
TGTGCCAGCAGTTTATCGTATGGCGGGAGGGTTTACGAGCAGTACTTC
CASSLSYGGRVYEQYF
>TRBJ1-2|once|TRBV19|NA|14
TGTGCCAGTAGTTCGATGACAAGAAAGTATGGCTACACCTTC
CASSSMTRKYGYTF
>TRBJ2-7|NA|TRBV5-6|NA|14
TGTGCCAGCAGCGCCTCCTTAACTTTGTACGAGCAGTACTTC
CASSASLTLYEQYF
>TRBJ1-5|NA|TRBV27|TRBD1|17
TGTGCCAGCAGTTCCGGGACAGGGGCCTATAGCAATCAGCCCCAGCATTTT
CASSSGTGAYSNQPQHF
>TRBJ2-1|once|TRBV11-2|NA|13
TGTGCCGTTCGGTCGGCGCAGGGGAATGAGCAGTTCTTC
CAVRSAQGNEQFF
>TRBJ1-4|NA|TRBV4-2|NA|12
TGTGCCAGCAGCCAAGATAATGAAAAACTGTTTTTT
CASSQDNEKLFF
>TRBJ1-1|NA|TRBV6-6|TRBD1|14
TGTGCCAGCAAACTACAGGGGGCGTACACTGAAGCTTTCTTT
CASKLQGAYTEAFF
>TRBJ2-7|NA|TRBV7-9|TRBD1|14
TGTGCCAGCAGGCCAGGGGGTGAGGCCTACGAGCAGTACTTC
CASRPGGEAYEQYF
>TRBJ2-3|NA|TRBV7-9|TRBD2|15
TGTGCCAGCAGCAAGGGACTAGATTACACAGATACGCAGTATTTT
CASSKGLDYTDTQYF
>TRBJ2-2|once|TRBV25-1|NA|15
TGTGCCAGCAGTGAATTAGGGCTATACACCGGGGAGCTGTTTTTT
CASSELGLYTGELFF
>TRBJ2-1|NA|TRBV5-1|TRBD1|16
TGCGCCAGCAGTTCGGACAGGCCCTCCGCCTACAATGAGCAGTTCTTC
CASSSDRPSAYNEQFF
>TRBJ2-7|NA|TRBV9|NA|14
TGTGCCAGCAGCGGAGGGGGGAGCTCCTACGAGCAGTACTTC
CASSGGGSSYEQYF
>TRBJ1-1|NA|TRBV9|NA|13
TGTGCCAGCAGCTCTATGGGAGGCACTGAAGCTTTCTTT
CASSSMGGTEAFF
>TRBJ2-7|NA|TRBV6-1|NA|15
TGTGCCAGCAGTGAATGGACAGATCTCTCCTACGAGCAGTACTTC
CASSEWTDLSYEQYF
>TRBJ2-5|NA|TRBV28|NA|14
NA
CASSFLAGQETQYF
>TRBJ2-1|NA|TRBV5-1|NA|13
TGCGCCAGCAGTCTCGACCCGGGCAGTGAGCAGTTCTTC
CASSLDPGSEQFF
>TRBJ2-7|NA|TRBV7-8|NA|12
TGTGCCAGCAGCTCGACAGTCTACGAGCAGTACTTC
CASSSTVYEQYF
>TRBJ2-7|NA|TRBV5-6|NA|16
TGTGCCAGCAGCGTTGTATCAGGGGGGTCTTGGGACGAGCAGTACTTC
CASSVVSGGSWDEQYF
>TRBJ2-5|NA|TRBV7-9|NA|13
TGTGCCAGCAGCACGGGGCTTGAAGAGACCCAGTACTTC
CASSTGLEETQYF